This TCR beta chain was recorded in a study of cytomegalovirus exposure and HLA in healthy donors. About the study: From donors who were HLA-typed, an early data release held around 85 million unique TCRs. Study findings and constraints: A further, later analysis showed that HLA-associated TCR beta chains (compared with equally common others) were more clonally expanded.

Germline CDR1 reads LNHDA; CDR2 reads SQIVND (reference sequence). V shed 7 bases and J 4 bases; nucleotides not matched to a gene: 6. The CDR3 runs to 15 residues. The table lists this clone with a few counts. Its antigen remains unknown. PCR was performed using 60 Vbeta and 13 Jbeta primers. Profiling relied on immunoSEQ multiplex PCR, and the TCRdb table lists in-frame clones only, not all of them. Of around 140,000 clones listed, 76% are singletons. When sampled, the donors appeared nominally healthy, though they likely had unrecorded immune exposures. The receptor comes from a female donor in good health and CMV-seropositive. The chain uses TRBV19 and TRBJ2-6; 8 bases line up with TRBD1. The source material was PBMCs. The CDR3 sequence is CASNPGQGGANVLTF. The CDR3 region has the DNA TGTGCCAGTAACCCAGGACAGGGAGGGGCCAACGTCCTGACTTTC.